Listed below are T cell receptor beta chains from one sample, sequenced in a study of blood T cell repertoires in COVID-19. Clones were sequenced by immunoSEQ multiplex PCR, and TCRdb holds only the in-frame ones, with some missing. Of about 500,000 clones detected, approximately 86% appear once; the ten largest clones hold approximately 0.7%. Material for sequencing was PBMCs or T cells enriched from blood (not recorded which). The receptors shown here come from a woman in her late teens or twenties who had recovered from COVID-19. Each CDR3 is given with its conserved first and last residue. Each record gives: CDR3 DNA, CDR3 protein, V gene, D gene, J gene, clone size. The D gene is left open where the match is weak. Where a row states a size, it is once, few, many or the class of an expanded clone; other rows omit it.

TGTGCCACCAGCTACAGGGGAAACACCTTC | CATSYRGNTF | TRBV24-1 | TRBD1 | TRBJ1-2 | -
TGTGCCTGGAGCCCGGATTTAGCGGGGGGATCTCAGTACTTC | CAWSPDLAGGSQYF | TRBV30 | TRBD2 | TRBJ2-4 | -
TGTGCCAGCAGCGTCGGACAGTTAGCCTACAATGAGCAGTTCTTC | CASSVGQLAYNEQFF | TRBV9 | - | TRBJ2-1 | -
TGTGCCAGCAGCTCAGGGGTACCCAACACTGAAGCTTTCTTT | CASSSGVPNTEAFF | TRBV2 | - | TRBJ1-1 | -
TGTGCCAGCAGTTTATCGACACTCATCAGGGGCTACACCTTC | CASSLSTLIRGYTF | TRBV28 | - | TRBJ1-2 | -
TGCGCCAGCAGCCAAGAGGAGGGACCTATATCGTATGGCTACACCTTC | CASSQEEGPISYGYTF | TRBV4-1 | - | TRBJ1-2 | -
TGTGCCAGCAGCCCCTTGAAGGGCGGGGGGGCGAGGGAGCAGTTCTTC | CASSPLKGGGAREQFF | TRBV3-1/TRBV3-2 | TRBD2 | TRBJ2-1 | -
TGTGCCAGCAGCTTAGGGGCCCAGGGGACGAACACCGGGGAGCTGTTTTTT | CASSLGAQGTNTGELFF | TRBV11-2 | - | TRBJ2-2 | -
TGTGCAAGTCGCTTAATGGCAGGGGAGGGTGGCTACACCTTC | CASRLMAGEGGYTF | TRBV12-2 | - | TRBJ1-2 | -
TGTGCCAGCAGCTTAGAGGGACAACCTCAAGAGACCCAGTACTTC | CASSLEGQPQETQYF | TRBV7-9 | - | TRBJ2-5 | -
TGTGCCTCCAAGAAGCGGGACACTGAAGCTTTCTTT | CASKKRDTEAFF | TRBV2 | - | TRBJ1-1 | -
TGCGCCAGCAGTCCGGGACAGTTCTATGGCTACACCTTC | CASSPGQFYGYTF | TRBV4-1 | TRBD1 | TRBJ1-2 | once
TGTGCCAGCAGCTTAGCGCAGGGGGCGGGTACTGAAGCTTTCTTT | CASSLAQGAGTEAFF | TRBV7-9 | TRBD1 | TRBJ1-1 | -